This record looks at one TCR beta chain sequence and its context. The repertoire was sequenced with immunoSEQ multiplex PCR; TCRdb's copy has only in-frame clones and lacks some. Found here are 140,000 or so clones, over 70% of them singletons; the top ten hold less than 2%. The germline V and J ends were trimmed by 6 bases and 3 bases, with 12 bases remaining between them. The CDR3 length is 14 residues. Germline assignment: CDR1 MNHEY and CDR2 SVGAGI. The sample originates from a study of blood T cell repertoires in COVID-19. Sample: peripheral blood. This chain joins TRBV6-5 and TRBJ1-5; perhaps TRBD1 as D (6 bases). The receptor was isolated from a woman aged 45-60 years with acute or convalescent COVID-19. CDR3 amino acids: CASSFGQLNQPQHF. For the CDR3, the DNA is TGTGCCAGCAGCTTCGGACAGCTCAATCAGCCCCAGCATTTT.